These 26 T cell receptor beta chains came from one sample sequenced in a study of shared clonotypes between healthy human individuals. Some clones are missing from TCRdb's copy, which holds only in-frame ones; the method was immunoSEQ multiplex PCR. The sample records around 990,000 clones, around 77% being singletons. The specimen sequenced was memory CD4+ T cells from PBMCs. The subset is: CD45RA-negative fraction. Receptor source: a man younger than 35 in good health. Some clones in this sample may be carry-over from other donors' samples.

This chain joins TRBV5-1 and TRBJ1-1; D unclear. V was cut by 0 bases and J by 5 bases, with 11 bases left in between. The germline V gene encodes CDR1 SGHRS and CDR2 YFSETQ. The CDR3 length is 14 residues. The CDR3 DNA reads as TGCGCCAGCAGCTTGGCCGACGGGGAGACTGAAGCTTTCTTT. Translated: CASSLADGETEAFF. The full variable domain, with the rest looked up from reference TRBV5-1 and TRBJ1-1, is KAGVTQTPRYLIKTRGQQVTLSCSPISGHRSVSWYQQTPGQGLQFLFEYFSETQRNKGNFPGRFSGRQFSNSRSEMNVSTLELGDSALYLCASSLADGETEAFFGQGTRLTVV.

The rearrangement links TRBV19 to TRBJ2-5; a possible D gene is TRBD1 (5 bases). CDR1 and CDR2 from the germline V gene are LNHDA and SQIVND (reference sequence). V lost 2 bases and J 5 bases, leaving 12 bases between the germline ends. The CDR3 is made up of 14 amino acids. The CDR3 nucleotides are TGTGCCAGTAGTATACAGGGTCCGGATGAGACCCAGTACTTC. It is translated as CASSIQGPDETQYF.

This clone was observed a few times. The V and J genes are TRBV10-3 and TRBJ1-3, with 8 nucleotides matching TRBD1. This CDR3 region has 15 residues. V shed 7 bases, J shed 0 bases, and the junction held 5 bases outside the gene matches. From germline, CDR1 is ENHRY and CDR2 SYGVKD. CDR3 nucleotide sequence: TGTGCCATCATCGGGACAGGCCACTCTGGAAACACCATATATTTT. This translates into CAIIGTGHSGNTIYF.

This clone was found once. The genes are TRBV29-1 and TRBJ2-1, with 9 bases aligning to TRBD1. This CDR3 comprises 16 residues. The V gene end was trimmed by 0 bases and the J gene end by 3 bases; junction bases not matched to a gene: 6. Germline V gene lookup returns CDR1 SQVTM and CDR2 ANQGSEA. The CDR3 here is CSVEDLPGQGYNEQFF. The CDR3 region has the DNA TGCAGCGTTGAAGACCTTCCGGGACAGGGCTACAATGAGCAGTTCTTC.

The genes are TRBV27 and TRBJ2-1; 11 bases fit TRBD2. Germline loops: CDR1 MNHEY, CDR2 SMNVEV (reference sequence). The CDR3 contains 14 residues. The J segment lost 5 bases and the V segment lost 5 bases, leaving 2 bases of the junction unmatched. The CDR3 is CASSRLAGNNEQFF. In DNA, the CDR3 is TGTGCCAGCAGTCGACTAGCGGGGAACAATGAGCAGTTCTTC.

A word on this clone: The sample carries other DNA sequences with the same CDR3. The chain joins TRBV5-4 to TRBJ1-4, with 9 bases lining up with TRBD1. The germline V gene encodes CDR1 SGHNT and CDR2 YYREEE (reference sequence). The V and J ends lost 4 bases and 0 bases, in that order; junction bases with no gene match: 10. This CDR3 is 18 amino acids long. The chain's CDR3 is CASSAGTGHFATNEKLFF. In DNA form, the CDR3 reads TGTGCCAGCAGCGCAGGGACAGGGCACTTTGCAACTAATGAAAAACTGTTTTTT. The full variable domain, its missing parts supplied by reference TRBV5-4 and TRBJ1-4, is ETGVTQSPTHLIKTRGQQVTLRCSSQSGHNTVSWYQQALGQGPQFIFQYYREEENGRGNFPPRFSGLQFPNYSSELNVNALELDDSALYLCASSAGTGHFATNEKLFFGSGTQLSVL.

Concerning this clone: Being one base from a much bigger clone, this may be a read error. Other nucleotide sequences from this sample produce the same CDR3. The genes are TRBV5-1 and TRBJ1-1; D not resolved. CDR1 and CDR2 from the germline V gene are SGHRS and YFSETQ. Trimming removed 0 bases from V and 0 bases from J, with 6 bases in between. The CDR3 runs 14 residues. CDR3 sequence reads: CASSLVAVNTEAFF. CDR3 DNA: TGCGCCAGCAGCTTGGTTGCCGTGAACACTGAAGCTTTCTTT.

The rearrangement uses TRBV7-9 and TRBJ2-1; 7 positions match TRBD2. The CDR3 covers 15 residues. Germline assignment: CDR1 SEHNR and CDR2 FQNEAQ (reference sequence). The V segment lost 1 base and the J segment 9 bases; nucleotides outside the gene matches: 9. CDR3 region: CASSLVGGPLGEQFF. In DNA, the CDR3 is TGTGCCAGCAGCTTAGTGGGAGGGCCCCTCGGTGAGCAGTTCTTC.

Note on this clone: Different DNA sequences within this sample yield the same CDR3. The chain combines TRBV5-1 with TRBJ1-2, with D tentatively TRBD1 (5 bases). Trimming pared 4 bases from V and 2 bases from J, leaving 9 bases between. The CDR3 sequence is 13 residues long. Germline loops: CDR1 SGHRS, CDR2 YFSETQ. DNA of the CDR3: TGCGCCAGCAGCCTCGGGACGAACTATGGCTACACCTTC. Its translation is CASSLGTNYGYTF.

The chain joins TRBV29-1 to TRBJ1-1, with a possible D match to TRBD1 (6 bases). The V gene lost 6 bases and the J gene lost 6 bases, with 14 bases spanning the gap. CDR1 is SQVTM, CDR2 ANQGSEA, per germline. The CDR3 runs 12 residues. In nucleotides, the CDR3 is TGCAGCGTAGGCAAAGGGGGAGCTGAAGCTTTCTTT. Translated, it gives CSVGKGGAEAFF.

The rearrangement links TRBV4-1 to TRBJ2-5, with 11 nucleotides matching TRBD2. In germline, CDR1 is MGHRA, CDR2 YSYEKL. The CDR3 has 20 amino acids. V trimming: 0 bases; J trimming: 0 bases; junction bases outside the gene matches: 12. The CDR3 region has the DNA TGCGCCAGCAGCCAAGATCCCAACGGGGGACTAGCGGAGTACCAAGAGACCCAGTACTTC. Translating gives CASSQDPNGGLAEYQETQYF.

This clone has a handful of counts. The J gene is TRBJ1-5, the V gene TRBV28; D is uncertain. V was cut by 8 bases and J by 7 bases, with 18 bases left in between. In germline, CDR1 is MDHEN, CDR2 SYDVKM. The CDR3 consists of 14 residues. This chain's CDR3 is CASSSKEVSQPQHF. Here the CDR3 DNA reads TGTGCCAGCTCATCGAAGGAAGTAAGCCAGCCCCAGCATTTT.

This chain connects TRBV27 to TRBJ2-1; TRBD2 might be the D (5 bases). CDR3 length: 15 amino acids. The germline V gene encodes CDR1 MNHEY and CDR2 SMNVEV (reference sequence). V gave up 3 bases and J gave up 7 bases, with 16 bases separating them. CDR3 bases: TGTGCCAGCAGTTTCGGTGGGAGCGTCTGGAATGAGCAGTTCTTC. The encoded protein is CASSFGGSVWNEQFF.

The chain employs TRBV28 and TRBJ1-5; possible D gene TRBD1, 5 bases. V lost 5 bases, J lost 7 bases, and 15 bases lay in between. Germline V CDR1 and CDR2: MDHEN, SYDVKM. This CDR3 spans 14 amino acids. In nucleotides, the CDR3 is TGTGCCAGCAGTGGATCTCAGGGATACCAGCCCCAGCATTTT. This translates into CASSGSQGYQPQHF.

The genes are TRBV5-4 and TRBJ2-7; D tentatively reads TRBD1 or TRBD2 (5 bases each). The germline CDR1 and CDR2 sequences are SGHNT and YYREEE (reference sequence). This CDR3 region has 16 residues. Trimming left V 0 bases short and J 0 bases short, with 13 bases between. Here the CDR3 reads CASSLASGTDSYEQYF. CDR3 coding DNA: TGTGCCAGCAGCTTGGCCAGTGGGACGGACTCCTACGAGCAGTACTTC.

The V gene is TRBV30, the J gene TRBJ2-1; 15 positions match TRBD2. Trimming at V came to 0 bases and at J to 14 bases, leaving 5 bases not matched to a gene. Germline CDR1 GTSNPN, CDR2 SVGIG (reference sequence). The CDR3 is 14 amino acids. In DNA form, the CDR3 reads TGTGCCTGGAGTGTCGGGACTAGCGGGAGGAGGAAGTTCTTC. It yields the protein CAWSVGTSGRRKFF. The full variable domain, completed using reference TRBV30 and TRBJ2-1, is SQTIHQWPATLVQPVGSPLSLECTVEGTSNPNLYWYRQAAGRGLQLLFYSVGIGQISSEVPQNLSASRPQDRQFILSSKKLLLSDSGFYLCAWSVGTSGRRKFFGPGTRLTVL.

V gene TRBV4-2 combines with J gene TRBJ2-1, with TRBD2 identical over 7 bases. The germline V gene encodes CDR1 LGHNA and CDR2 YNFKEQ. The ends lost 4 bases at V and 1 base at J; junction bases unmatched: 7. This CDR3 contains 16 residues. CDR3 sequence (DNA): TGTGCCAGCAGCCCCCCTAGCGGCGATTCCTACAATGAGCAGTTCTTC. It specifies CASSPPSGDSYNEQFF.

The rearrangement joins TRBV10-1 to TRBJ2-7; D not certain. Trimming stripped 0 bases from V and 0 bases from J, with 12 bases between. Per germline, CDR1 WNHNN and CDR2 SYGVQD (reference sequence). The CDR3 spans 16 residues. In DNA form, the CDR3 reads TGCGCCAGCAGTGAGTCGACTCGGGTCAGCTCCTACGAGCAGTACTTC. Encoded protein: CASSESTRVSSYEQYF.

This rearrangement joins TRBV27 to TRBJ2-7, with a tentative D call TRBD1 (6 bases). There are 15 residues in the CDR3. Between the trimmed V and J ends, which lost 4 bases and 2 bases, there was a span of 15 bases. Germline V gives CDR1 MNHEY, CDR2 SMNVEV (reference sequence). The CDR3 is CASSSGQSRPYEQYF. The DNA of the CDR3 is TGTGCCAGCAGTTCCGGACAGAGCCGACCCTACGAGCAGTACTTC.

V and J are TRBV5-1 and TRBJ1-5; D is uncertain. Looked up from germline, CDR1 is SGHRS and CDR2 is YFSETQ. The CDR3 length is 14 residues. Trimming stripped 1 base from V and 2 bases from J, with 7 bases between. CDR3 in DNA: TGCGCCAGCAGCTTGAACCCGGGCAATCAGCCCCAGCATTTT. Translated: CASSLNPGNQPQHF.

Only a few counts were recorded for this clone. Other DNA sequences in the same sample also yield this CDR3. This sequence joins TRBV18 and TRBJ2-7; D possibly corresponds to TRBD1 (6 bases). Germline values: CDR1 KGHSH, CDR2 LQKENI. V was pared by 3 bases and J by 1 base, with 13 bases between. This CDR3 spans 15 amino acids. The CDR3 nucleotides are TGTGCCAGCTCACCCCTCGGGCAGGGGTCCTACGAGCAGTACTTC. This gives the protein CASSPLGQGSYEQYF. Based on the CDR3 plus reference TRBV18 and TRBJ2-7, the full variable domain is NAGVMQNPRHLVRRRGQEARLRCSPMKGHSHVYWYRQLPEEGLKFMVYLQKENIIDESGMPKERFSAEFPKEGPSILRIQQVVRGDSAAYFCASSPLGQGSYEQYFGPGTRLTVT.

The chain is built from TRBV5-4 and TRBJ1-2; no definite D call. The CDR3 contains 14 residues. Germline CDR1 and CDR2: SGHNT and YYREEE (reference sequence). V was shortened by 1 base and J by 4 bases, with 11 bases between the two germline ends. CDR3 nucleotide sequence: TGTGCCAGCAGCTTGAGCTCCCTGGTCTATGGCTACACCTTC. Protein product: CASSLSSLVYGYTF.

The chain combines TRBV6-1 with TRBJ1-1; no firm D call. The CDR3 extends over 14 amino acids. The ends were cut back, 5 bases at V and 6 bases at J, with 16 bases in the middle. Germline CDR1 is MNHNS and CDR2 is SASEGT. The CDR3 DNA sequence: TGTGCCAGCAGTCGATATGGCCGGGCCCCTGAAGCTTTCTTT. Protein product: CASSRYGRAPEAFF.

The chain recombines TRBV6-5 with TRBJ1-5, with D maybe TRBD1 (6 bases). V lost 4 bases to trimming and J lost 9 bases, with 10 bases between them. The CDR3 is 12 residues long. Germline V gene data show CDR1 as MNHEY and CDR2 as SVGAGI. The CDR3 bases are TGTGCCAGCAGTTCGCGGGGGCTGCCCCAGCATTTT. This codes for CASSSRGLPQHF.

The V gene is TRBV5-6, the J gene TRBJ1-5; no reliable D call. Germline V gives CDR1 SGHDT, CDR2 YYEEEE. Trimming removed 4 bases at V and 3 bases at J, with 5 bases between. CDR3 size: 12 residues. CDR3 protein: CASSRPNQPQHF. CDR3 nucleotides: TGTGCCAGCAGCCGCCCCAATCAGCCCCAGCATTTT.

This sequence joins TRBV7-9 and TRBJ1-4; tentative D call: TRBD1 (5 bases). The germline V gene encodes CDR1 SEHNR and CDR2 FQNEAQ (reference sequence). Trimming took off 6 bases at V and 6 bases at J, with 26 bases between the two ends. The CDR3 has 18 amino acids. CDR3 coding DNA: TGTGCCAGCAGACCCTGGACCAGCCCCGGGACCGATGATGAAAAACTGTTTTTT. Its protein product is CASRPWTSPGTDDEKLFF. Variable domain in full (rest from reference TRBV7-9 and TRBJ1-4): DTGVSQNPRHKITKRGQNVTFRCDPISEHNRLYWYRQTLGQGPEFLTYFQNEAQLEKSRLLSDRFSAERPKGSFSTLEIQRTEQGDSAMYLCASRPWTSPGTDDEKLFFGSGTQLSVL.